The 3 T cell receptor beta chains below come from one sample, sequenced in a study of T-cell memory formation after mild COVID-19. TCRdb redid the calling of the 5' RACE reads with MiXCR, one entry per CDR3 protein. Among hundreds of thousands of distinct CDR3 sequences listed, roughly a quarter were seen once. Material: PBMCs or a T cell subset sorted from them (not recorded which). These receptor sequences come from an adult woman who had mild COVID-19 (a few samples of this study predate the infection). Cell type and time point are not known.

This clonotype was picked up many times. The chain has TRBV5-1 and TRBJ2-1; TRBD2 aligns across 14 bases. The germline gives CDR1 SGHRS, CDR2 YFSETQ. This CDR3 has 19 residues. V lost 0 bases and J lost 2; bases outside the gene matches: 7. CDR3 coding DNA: TGCGCCAGCAGCTTGGTGACTAGCGGGAGGGCCGGGACCTACAATGAGCAGTTCTTC. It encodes CASSLVTSGRAGTYNEQFF.

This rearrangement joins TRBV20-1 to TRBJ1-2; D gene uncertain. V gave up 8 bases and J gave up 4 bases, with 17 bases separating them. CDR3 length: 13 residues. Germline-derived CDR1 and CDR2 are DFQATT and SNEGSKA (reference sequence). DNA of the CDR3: TGCAGTTCAACCCTACCGGGGAGCTATGGCTACACCTTC. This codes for CSSTLPGSYGYTF.

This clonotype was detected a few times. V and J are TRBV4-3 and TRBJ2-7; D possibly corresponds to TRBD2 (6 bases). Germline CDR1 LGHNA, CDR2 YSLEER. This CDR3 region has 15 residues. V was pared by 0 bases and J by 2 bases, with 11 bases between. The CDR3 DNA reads TGCGCCAGCAGCCAAGATTTGGGGAGGCCCTACGAGCAGTACTTC. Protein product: CASSQDLGRPYEQYF.